This TCR beta chain was captured by sequencing in a study of graft-versus-host responses after intestinal transplantation. For the study at large: Isolated intestinal, liver-intestinal, or multivisceral transplants were what recipients had. Once they had received anti-thymocyte globulin induction, all recipients took tacrolimus and steroids for approximately 3 years.

Worth noting for this clone: Its specificity is not known.

Overall study results and limits: Circulating GvH clone levels at their peak were associated with HvG declines (early post-transplant). Clonal ratios of graft-versus-host to host-versus-graft in allografts were high for patients exhibiting graft-donor T cell macrochimerism.

TCRdb keeps only in-frame clones here, not all; method: immunoSEQ multiplex PCR. This table has tens of thousands of clones, around 90% appearing once. The germline V gene has CDR1 SQVTM and CDR2 ANQGSEA. CDR3 size: 14 residues. The ends lost 4 bases at V and 0 bases at J; junction bases unmatched: 5. This receptor was identified in a human donor who received an intestinal transplant. The sample consisted of unstimulated CD8+ T cells sorted from spleen or lymph node cells, taken before intestinal transplant. This chain links TRBV29-1 with TRBJ2-7; 8 nucleotides match TRBD2. The CDR3 region is CSVVGSGDSYEQYF. The CDR3 DNA sequence: TGCAGCGTTGTAGGTAGCGGGGACTCCTACGAGCAGTACTTC.